This TCR beta chain was sequenced during a study of T cell responses to AZD1222 COVID-19 vaccine. Background on the study: Some second doses came at about 4 weeks and others at about 12 weeks; these were pooled.

Assay: immunoSEQ multiplex PCR; the TCRdb copy retains only in-frame clones and omits some. The sample holds roughly 120,000 clones, 85% to 95% seen once. With regard to this clone: The target antigen is unknown.

Findings and caveats of the study: Recipients of AZD1222 seropositive at baseline numbered only 6 or 7. With dominance at 160-218 and 743-854, vaccine-associated CD4 TCRs spanned spike. Clonal diversity was possibly underestimated, and white British individuals and females predominated among donors.

Sequences were derived from peripheral blood, sampled on day 0 of AZD1222 vaccination. The TCR was taken from an adult in good health.

DNA for the CDR3: TGCGCCAGCAGCTTGGGGGTCTCGAACACCGGGGAGCTGTTTTTT. Its protein is CASSLGVSNTGELFF. This chain joins TRBV5-1 and TRBJ2-2; no clear D gene. The V end was cut by 0 bases, the J end by 0 bases, with 6 bases between. The CDR3 is made up of 15 amino acids. Germline CDR1 reads SGHRS; CDR2 reads YFSETQ.